A single sample gave rise to the 20 T cell receptor beta chains below, sequenced in a study of blood T cell repertoires in COVID-19. Clones were read by immunoSEQ multiplex PCR, and TCRdb kept only the in-frame ones, dropping some. The data show fewer than 200,000 clones, about 90% seen once. The sequencing sample was made of PBMCs or T cells enriched from blood (not recorded which). These receptor sequences come from a human donor with acute COVID-19. The donor label of this sample is uncertain.

CDR3 loop: CASKGWAGTNYGYTF. The CDR3 bases are TGTGCCAGCAAGGGGTGGGCAGGAACTAACTATGGCTACACCTTC. The gene calls are TRBV6-4 and TRBJ1-2; the D gene is possibly TRBD1 (5 bases). Germline CDR1 MRHNA, CDR2 SNTAGT. The ends were cut back, 7 bases at V and 0 bases at J, with 15 bases in the middle. CDR3 length: 15 amino acids.

The chain has TRBV6-2 or TRBV6-3 and TRBJ1-6, with D uncertain. This CDR3 has 15 amino acids. CDR1 is MNHEY, CDR2 SVGEGT, per germline. V was pared by 2 bases and J by 3 bases, with 8 bases between. The CDR3 bases are TGTGCCAGCAGTTACATGGAGATCTATAATTCACCCCTCCACTTT. It is translated as CASSYMEIYNSPLHF.

V is TRBV18 and J is TRBJ2-2, with 8 bases aligning to TRBD1. CDR3 length equals 16 residues. Looked up from germline, CDR1 is KGHSH and CDR2 is LQKENI. V shed 1 base, J shed 2 bases, and the junction held 3 bases outside the gene matches. CDR3 bases: TGTGCCAGCTCACCACAGACAGGGGTAAACACCGGGGAGCTGTTTTTT. Translating it yields CASSPQTGVNTGELFF.

This sequence joins TRBV9 and TRBJ2-2; 7 bases are shared with TRBD1. The length of the CDR3 is 15 residues. Losses at the gene ends were 2 bases for V and 3 bases for J; bases not matched to a gene: 4. Germline CDR1 and CDR2: SGDLS and YYNGEE. CDR3 bases: TGTGCCAGCAGCGTCGAGGGGGCGGACACCGGGGAGCTGTTTTTT. Its translation is CASSVEGADTGELFF.

V gene TRBV7-9 combines with J gene TRBJ1-5; D is ambiguous. Germline V gene sequence: CDR1 SEHNR, CDR2 FQNEAQ (reference sequence). The CDR3 runs to 15 residues. With 4 bases removed from V and 0 bases from J, the gap between germline ends came to 10 bases. Here the CDR3 reads CASSSDTDSNQPQHF. The CDR3 DNA is TGTGCCAGCAGCTCCGACACAGATAGCAATCAGCCCCAGCATTTT.

This chain joins TRBV30 and TRBJ1-1; D is possibly TRBD1 (5 bases). The CDR3 is made up of 14 amino acids. The V and J ends lost 3 bases and 3 bases respectively, with 14 bases between them. Germline CDR1 is GTSNPN and CDR2 is SVGIG (reference sequence). This CDR3 is CAWSGVQGDTEAFF. The CDR3 bases are TGTGCCTGGAGCGGTGTCCAGGGCGACACTGAAGCTTTCTTT.

The chain uses TRBV18 and TRBJ1-1; no clear D. This CDR3 is 12 amino acids long. Between the trimmed V and J ends, which lost 4 bases and 0 bases, there was a span of 3 bases. Germline CDR1 KGHSH, CDR2 LQKENI. CDR3 DNA: TGTGCCAGCTCACGAGTGAACACTGAAGCTTTCTTT. Protein sequence: CASSRVNTEAFF.

This clone was detected only a few times. V and J are TRBV11-2 and TRBJ2-2; tentatively, D is TRBD1 (6 bases). This CDR3 has 14 amino acids. Trimming took off 4 bases at V and 6 bases at J, with 12 bases between the two ends. The germline V gene encodes CDR1 SGHAT and CDR2 FQNNGV. CDR3 coding DNA: TGTGCCAGCAGCTGGGGACAAGCGGCCGGGGAGCTGTTTTTT. Encoded protein: CASSWGQAAGELFF.

V and J are TRBV7-9 and TRBJ1-1, with D uncertain. The V and J ends lost 8 bases and 1 base respectively, with 11 bases between them. The CDR3 is made up of 13 amino acids. Germline-derived CDR1 and CDR2 are SEHNR and FQNEAQ (reference sequence). The CDR3 here is CASVDGENTEAFF. CDR3 nucleotide sequence: TGTGCCAGCGTGGATGGAGAGAACACTGAAGCTTTCTTT.

This chain connects TRBV7-9 to TRBJ1-1; 10 bases are shared with TRBD1. CDR3 length: 14 residues. Germline CDR1 SEHNR, CDR2 FQNEAQ (reference sequence). V lost 4 bases to trimming and J lost 7 bases; unmatched junction nucleotides: 6. Here the CDR3 DNA reads TGTGCCAGCAGCTCGCGGGACAGGGGAGGTGAAGCTTTCTTT. Translated, it gives CASSSRDRGGEAFF. Variable domain in full (rest from reference TRBV7-9 and TRBJ1-1): DTGVSQNPRHKITKRGQNVTFRCDPISEHNRLYWYRQTLGQGPEFLTYFQNEAQLEKSRLLSDRFSAERPKGSFSTLEIQRTEQGDSAMYLCASSSRDRGGEAFFGQGTRLTVV.

The CDR3 region has the DNA TGTGCCTCTGGGGGAGGGGACGGACCCATCTCCTATAATTCACCCCTCCACTTT. Translated, it gives CASGGGDGPISYNSPLHF. This chain connects TRBV28 to TRBJ1-6, with a possible D match to TRBD1 (5 bases). V was cut by 11 bases and J by 0 bases, with 23 bases left in between. There are 18 residues in the CDR3. Germline loops: CDR1 MDHEN, CDR2 SYDVKM.

V is TRBV4-1 and J is TRBJ2-7; no clear D gene. The germline V gene has CDR1 MGHRA and CDR2 YSYEKL. The CDR3 consists of 16 residues. Between the trimmed V and J ends, which lost 0 bases and 0 bases, there was a span of 12 bases. The CDR3 nucleotides read TGCGCCAGCAGCCAAGAATACAGCTATCTCTCCTACGAGCAGTACTTC. It is translated as CASSQEYSYLSYEQYF.

The chain is built from TRBV25-1 and TRBJ1-1; 8 bases are a match to TRBD1. This CDR3 has 13 residues. J was trimmed by 5 bases and V by 8 bases; bases with no gene match: 7. The germline gives CDR1 MGHDK, CDR2 SYGVNS. The CDR3 DNA is TGTGCCAGCCGATTACAGGGGGGGACTGAAGCTTTCTTT. Protein sequence: CASRLQGGTEAFF. Complete variable domain (other parts from reference TRBV25-1 and TRBJ1-1): EADIYQTPRYLVIGTGKKITLECSQTMGHDKMYWYQQDPGMELHLIHYSYGVNSTEKGDLSSESTVSRIRTEHFPLTLESARPSHTSQYLCASRLQGGTEAFFGQGTRLTVV.

The CDR3 protein is CSASGLTRDYEQYF. Here the CDR3 DNA reads TGCAGTGCTAGTGGTCTAACCCGCGACTACGAGCAGTACTTC. The chain links TRBV20-1 to TRBJ2-7; D not resolved. Germline V lookup: CDR1 DFQATT, CDR2 SNEGSKA (reference sequence). The CDR3 contains 14 residues. V lost 3 bases and J lost 3, with 15 bases in between.

The chain uses TRBV29-1 and TRBJ2-3, with unresolved D. The CDR3 sequence is 14 residues long. Trimming removed 1 base from V and 2 bases from J, with 10 bases in between. Germline V lookup: CDR1 SQVTM, CDR2 ANQGSEA. The CDR3 loop reads CSVEVGQATDTQYF. Here the CDR3 DNA reads TGCAGCGTTGAAGTTGGGCAGGCCACAGATACGCAGTATTTT.

V gene TRBV30 combines with J gene TRBJ1-6; TRBD1 is a possible D gene (6 bases). The CDR3 runs 12 residues. V was shortened by 4 bases and J by 6 bases, with 7 bases between the two germline ends. CDR1 and CDR2 (germline): GTSNPN, SVGIG (reference sequence). Here the CDR3 DNA reads TGTGCCTGGAAAGGGGGTAATTCACCCCTCCACTTT. It codes for CAWKGGNSPLHF.

The rearrangement joins TRBV7-6 to TRBJ2-3; 10 bases match TRBD2. The CDR3 length is 16 residues. Looked up from germline, CDR1 is SGHVS and CDR2 is FNYEAQ. V lost 5 bases to trimming and J lost 1 base; unmatched junction nucleotides: 6. CDR3 sequence (DNA): TGTGCCAGCAGCACAACCGGGACTAGCGGCACAGATACGCAGTATTTT. Translation: CASSTTGTSGTDTQYF.

In its sample, this clone was seen once. The gene calls are TRBV6-2 or TRBV6-3 and TRBJ2-6; D gene uncertain. The germline gives CDR1 MNHEY, CDR2 SVGEGT. Trimming left V 6 bases short and J 1 base short, with 10 bases between. CDR3 size: 15 residues. CDR3 residues: CASSLARSGANVLTF. The CDR3 DNA is TGTGCCAGCAGCCTGGCCCGTTCTGGGGCCAACGTCCTGACTTTC.

CDR3 nucleotide sequence: TGTGCCAGCAGCCCCCCGCGGGGTCCTATAAATGAGCAGTTCTTC. It translates to CASSPPRGPINEQFF. The chain has TRBV7-2 and TRBJ2-1, with a possible D match to TRBD2 (6 bases). Trimming stripped 5 bases from V and 7 bases from J, with 18 bases between. Germline assignment: CDR1 SGHTA and CDR2 FQGNSA. CDR3 size: 15 residues.

CDR3 coding DNA: TGCGCCAGCAGTTCCGGCGCGGGGGCGAACACCGGGGAGCTGTTTTTT. Amino acid sequence: CASSSGAGANTGELFF. The chain has TRBV5-1 and TRBJ2-2; 7 bases are shared with TRBD2. Germline loops: CDR1 SGHRS, CDR2 YFSETQ. V gave up 5 bases and J gave up 0 bases; unmatched junction bases: 7. The CDR3 is made up of 16 amino acids.